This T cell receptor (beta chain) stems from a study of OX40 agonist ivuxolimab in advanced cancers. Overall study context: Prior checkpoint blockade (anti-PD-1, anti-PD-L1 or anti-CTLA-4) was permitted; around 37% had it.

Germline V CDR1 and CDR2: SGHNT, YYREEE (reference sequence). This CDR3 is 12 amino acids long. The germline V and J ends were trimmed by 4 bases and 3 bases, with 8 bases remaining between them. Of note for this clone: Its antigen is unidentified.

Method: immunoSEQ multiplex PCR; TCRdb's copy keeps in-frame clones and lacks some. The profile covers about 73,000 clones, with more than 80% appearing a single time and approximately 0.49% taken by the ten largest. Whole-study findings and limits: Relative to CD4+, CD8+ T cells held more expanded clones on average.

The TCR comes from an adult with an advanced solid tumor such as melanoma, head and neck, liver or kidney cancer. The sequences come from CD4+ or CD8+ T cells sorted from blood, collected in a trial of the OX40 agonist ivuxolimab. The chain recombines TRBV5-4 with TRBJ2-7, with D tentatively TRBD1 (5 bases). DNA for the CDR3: TGTGCCAGCAGCAGGGGTAGCTACGAGCAGTACTTC. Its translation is CASSRGSYEQYF.